This T cell receptor (beta chain) was recorded in a study of siplizumab effects on memory and regulatory T cells. Libraries were prepared by immunoSEQ multiplex PCR; TCRdb keeps only in-frame clonotypes and omits some of them. The sample contains 80,000 to 95,000 clones, around 95% of which appear only once. Germline CDR1 MGHRA, CDR2 YSYEKL. This CDR3 is 13 amino acids long. With 4 bases removed from V and 4 bases from J, the gap between germline ends came to 11 bases. This TCR derives from a human donor in good health. This chain uses TRBV4-1 with TRBJ2-7, with D maybe TRBD2 (5 bases). The sequenced material came from CD8+ T cells sorted from blood. CDR3 sequence reads: CASSPSGSYEQYF. For the CDR3, the DNA is TGCGCCAGCAGCCCCTCGGGATCGTACGAGCAGTACTTC.